This T cell receptor beta chain was recovered during a study of identical twins. Healthy Caucasians supplied all donations. Notes on the study in general: Abundant beta clonotypes from cord blood had fewer insertions, unlike memory repertoires, which showed none. The presence of invariant MAIT and iNKT cells could partly confound analyses of zero-insertion sequences.

A template switching step contributed a universal primer site, while unique molecular identifiers were present in the cDNA. TCRdb used MiXCR to reprocess the 5' RACE reads, holding one entry per CDR3 protein. Of around 340,000 distinct CDR3 sequences in the sample, about 9% were seen once. This clonotype appeared a few times. Its target is unknown. This sequence originates from a woman in her forties or fifties in good health. Sequenced input: naive T cells sorted from blood.

The CDR3 reads CASSFPSGTGPTDTQYF. As DNA, the CDR3 is TGTGCCAGCAGTTTTCCGTCCGGGACAGGCCCCACAGATACGCAGTATTTT. The chain links TRBV12-3 or TRBV12-4 to TRBJ2-3, with 8 nucleotides matching TRBD1. CDR3 length: 17 residues. The J segment lost 2 bases and the V segment lost 3 bases, leaving 10 bases of the junction unmatched.